The 25 T cell receptor beta chains below all came from one sample that was sequenced in a study of OX40 agonist ivuxolimab in advanced cancers. Method: immunoSEQ multiplex PCR; TCRdb's copy keeps in-frame clones and lacks some. The sample lists some 72,000 clones; approximately 90% were seen once. The starting material was CD4+ or CD8+ T cells sorted from blood, obtained in a trial of the OX40 agonist ivuxolimab. These receptors were obtained from an adult with an advanced solid tumor such as melanoma, head and neck, liver or kidney cancer.

This clone was seen more than once but under ten times. This chain joins TRBV5-1 and TRBJ2-5, with a tentative D call TRBD2 (5 bases). Looked up from germline, CDR1 is SGHRS and CDR2 is YFSETQ. This CDR3 is built from 14 residues. V dropped 0 bases and J dropped 5 bases, with 11 bases sitting between them. The CDR3 loop is CASSLGGPRETQYF. The CDR3 bases are TGCGCCAGCAGCTTGGGAGGGCCGAGGGAGACCCAGTACTTC.

This chain joins TRBV28 and TRBJ1-2; 8 bases line up with TRBD1. The V gene end was trimmed by 4 bases and the J gene end by 1 base; junction bases not matched to a gene: 5. Germline-derived CDR1 and CDR2 are MDHEN and SYDVKM. This CDR3 has 15 amino acids. In DNA, the CDR3 is TGTGCCAGCAGTTCTAGAGGACAGGGTAACTATGGCTACACCTTC. Residues: CASSSRGQGNYGYTF.

The chain uses TRBV27 and TRBJ1-2; D remains ambiguous. The CDR3 length is 16 residues. The germline gives CDR1 MNHEY, CDR2 SMNVEV (reference sequence). Trimming took off 0 bases at V and 3 bases at J, with 14 bases between the two ends. In DNA form, the CDR3 reads TGTGCCAGCAGTTTATCTGGGCCACAAGGGTACTATGGCTACACCTTC. It is translated as CASSLSGPQGYYGYTF.

The genes are TRBV30 and TRBJ2-1, with 8 bases matching TRBD1. Germline V gives CDR1 GTSNPN, CDR2 SVGIG (reference sequence). The trim removed 3 bases at V and 5 bases at J, leaving 6 bases unmatched. This CDR3 has 14 residues. The CDR3 DNA is TGTGCCTGGAGCCCGGACAGGGCCAACAATGAGCAGTTCTTC. Its translation is CAWSPDRANNEQFF.

The CDR3 here is CASSFRGDYGYTF. The CDR3 bases are TGCGCCAGCAGCTTCAGGGGGGACTATGGCTACACCTTC. This chain links TRBV5-1 with TRBJ1-2; 7 bases line up with TRBD1. V gave up 2 bases and J gave up 3 bases; unmatched junction bases: 1. Germline values: CDR1 SGHRS, CDR2 YFSETQ. The CDR3 runs to 13 residues.

CDR3 DNA sequence: TGTGCTAGTGGTCCAGGGACTAGCGGGAGGGCCCTCGGCAATGAGCAGTTCTTC. Encoded protein: CASGPGTSGRALGNEQFF. The chain employs TRBV12-5 and TRBJ2-1; 16 bases agree with TRBD2. CDR1 is LGHNT and CDR2 is FRNRAP in the germline V gene. V dropped 5 bases and J dropped 6; count of bases not matched to a gene: 10. The CDR3 runs to 18 residues.

The chain has TRBV5-1 and TRBJ1-3, with TRBD1 matching 7 bases. The ends lost 4 bases at V and 3 bases at J; junction bases unmatched: 4. CDR3 length: 14 residues. In germline, CDR1 is SGHRS, CDR2 YFSETQ. This chain's CDR3 is CASSPRDSGNTIYF. The CDR3 DNA reads TGCGCCAGCAGCCCCCGGGACAGTGGAAACACCATATATTTT.

CDR3 loop: CASSPALHEQYF. As DNA, the CDR3 is TGTGCCAGCAGCCCAGCCCTACACGAGCAGTACTTC. The chain is built from TRBV11-2 and TRBJ2-7; D is unresolved. V was trimmed by 5 bases and J by 5 bases, leaving 10 bases between them. Germline CDR1 is SGHAT and CDR2 is FQNNGV. This CDR3 spans 12 amino acids.

The J gene is TRBJ1-5, the V gene TRBV19; the match to TRBD1 covers 11 bases. The CDR3 spans 14 residues. Germline lookup yields CDR1 LNHDA and CDR2 SQIVND (reference sequence). With 5 bases clipped from V and 4 bases from J, the junction kept 1 base outside the gene matches. The CDR3 reads CASSGTGGNQPQHF. CDR3 in DNA: TGTGCCAGTAGTGGGACAGGGGGAAATCAGCCCCAGCATTTT.

This chain uses TRBV7-2 with TRBJ1-2; D might be TRBD1 (6 bases). Germline assignment: CDR1 SGHTA and CDR2 FQGNSA. CDR3 size: 14 residues. The V and J ends lost 5 bases and 5 bases respectively, with 15 bases between them. The CDR3 protein is CASSPDGGHYGYTF. CDR3 nucleotides: TGTGCCAGCAGCCCAGACGGGGGGCATTATGGCTACACCTTC.

The V gene is TRBV7-2, the J gene TRBJ2-5, with TRBD2 matching over 11 bases. V dropped 2 bases and J dropped 4; count of bases not matched to a gene: 6. The germline V gene has CDR1 SGHTA and CDR2 FQGNSA. CDR3 length: 16 amino acids. CDR3 nucleotide sequence: TGTGCCAGCAGCTTAAACTCTCTAGCGGGAGGAGAGACCCAGTACTTC. It translates to CASSLNSLAGGETQYF.

The chain is built from TRBV13 and TRBJ1-5; D possibly corresponds to TRBD1 (6 bases). There are 16 residues in the CDR3. Trimming shortened V by 3 bases and J by 0 bases, and 12 bases separated the two germline ends. Germline CDR1 PRHDT, CDR2 FYEKMQ (reference sequence). The DNA for the CDR3 is TGTGCCAGCAGCTTTTTCAAGGGGGATAGCAATCAGCCCCAGCATTTT. Protein product: CASSFFKGDSNQPQHF.

The V gene is TRBV5-1, the J gene TRBJ2-1; possible D gene TRBD2, 5 bases. The V gene's germline CDR1 is SGHRS and CDR2 YFSETQ. There are 13 residues in the CDR3. V lost 0 bases and J lost 8, with 9 bases in between. CDR3 in DNA: TGCGCCAGCAGCTTGGACCAGAGGGATGAGCAGTTCTTC. The encoded protein is CASSLDQRDEQFF.

V gene TRBV7-3 combines with J gene TRBJ2-1, with TRBD1 identical over 7 bases. J was trimmed by 1 base and V by 0 bases; bases with no gene match: 6. CDR1 is SGHTA and CDR2 is FQGTGA in the germline V gene. This CDR3 has 17 amino acids. CDR3 region: CASSLTPGQQSYNEQFF. CDR3 nucleotides: TGTGCCAGCAGCTTAACACCGGGACAGCAATCCTACAATGAGCAGTTCTTC.

The genes are TRBV7-3 and TRBJ2-1; 8 bases map to TRBD1. The germline V gene encodes CDR1 SGHTA and CDR2 FQGTGA. J gave up 1 base and V 5 bases, and 4 bases lay outside the gene matches. The CDR3 has 15 amino acids. For the CDR3, the DNA is TGTGCCAGCAGCCTTGACAGGGGTTCCTACAATGAGCAGTTCTTC. Protein product: CASSLDRGSYNEQFF.

This clone was recorded only once. This CDR3 is CASAGGTSVDEQYF. In nucleotides, the CDR3 is TGTGCCAGCGCTGGCGGGACTAGCGTTGACGAGCAGTACTTC. This chain joins TRBV28 and TRBJ2-7; 10 positions match TRBD2. The J segment lost 5 bases and the V segment lost 8 bases, leaving 9 bases of the junction unmatched. This CDR3 has 14 amino acids. Germline assignment: CDR1 MDHEN and CDR2 SYDVKM.

The chain is built from TRBV5-1 and TRBJ1-2, with no clear D. This CDR3 region has 13 residues. V lost 0 bases and J lost 3, with 6 bases in between. Germline CDR1 and CDR2: SGHRS and YFSETQ. CDR3 nucleotide sequence: TGCGCCAGCAGCTTGGGGCAGTACTATGGCTACACCTTC. This gives the protein CASSLGQYYGYTF.

The chain uses TRBV6-5 and TRBJ2-7, with D unresolved. The CDR3 has 15 residues. Deletions cut 2 bases from V and 3 bases from J, with 14 bases between. The germline V gene has CDR1 MNHEY and CDR2 SVGAGI. In DNA form, the CDR3 reads TGTGCCAGCAGTTACACCCCGATTGACCGCTACGAGCAGTACTTC. Encoded protein: CASSYTPIDRYEQYF.

The chain combines TRBV5-6 with TRBJ2-1; the D gene is possibly TRBD2 (6 bases). Trimming left V 6 bases short and J 1 base short, with 20 bases between. The germline V gene encodes CDR1 SGHDT and CDR2 YYEEEE. This CDR3 is built from 17 residues. The CDR3 DNA is TGTGCCAGCACCATCATGACGGGGGTTGTGTCCTACAATGAGCAGTTCTTC. It encodes CASTIMTGVVSYNEQFF.

This chain joins TRBV5-6 and TRBJ2-2; 9 nucleotides agree with TRBD2. The CDR3 is made up of 16 amino acids. Trimming removed 5 bases from V and 5 bases from J; junction bases left unmatched: 10. Germline V gives CDR1 SGHDT, CDR2 YYEEEE. The CDR3 DNA is TGTGCCAGCAGGGCGGGACTAGCCTCGAGGACCGGGGAGCTGTTTTTT. It specifies CASRAGLASRTGELFF.

This chain connects TRBV28 to TRBJ2-1; tentatively, D is TRBD2 (7 bases). The V and J ends lost 3 bases and 4 bases respectively, with 22 bases between them. CDR3 size: 18 residues. The germline V gene has CDR1 MDHEN and CDR2 SYDVKM. The CDR3 DNA sequence: TGTGCCAGCAGTTTGCTCTCCGGGGGAGGGGGTCTTTACAATGAGCAGTTCTTC. Translating gives CASSLLSGGGGLYNEQFF.

The rearrangement links TRBV7-2 to TRBJ1-1, with no clear D. Trimming removed 5 bases at V and 1 base at J, with 11 bases between. This CDR3 comprises 14 residues. The germline CDR1 and CDR2 sequences are SGHTA and FQGNSA. In DNA, the CDR3 is TGTGCCAGCAGCAGTCGGACCGCGAACACTGAAGCTTTCTTT. This sequence encodes CASSSRTANTEAFF.

This chain joins TRBV7-8 and TRBJ1-2, with 11 nucleotides matching TRBD1. Looked up from germline, CDR1 is SGHVS and CDR2 is FQNEAQ. CDR3 size: 15 residues. V lost 4 bases, J lost 4 bases, and 5 bases stayed unmatched. The CDR3 protein is CASSSGQGALYGYTF. The CDR3 bases are TGTGCCAGCAGCTCTGGACAGGGGGCCCTCTATGGCTACACCTTC. Full variable domain (missing parts from reference TRBV7-8 and TRBJ1-2): GAGVSQSPRYKVAKRGQDVALRCDPISGHVSLFWYQQALGQGPEFLTYFQNEAQLDKSGLPSDRFFAERPEGSVSTLKIQRTQQEDSAVYLCASSSGQGALYGYTFGSGTRLTVV.

The rearrangement uses TRBV4-3 and TRBJ2-5; no firm D call. From germline, CDR1 is LGHNA and CDR2 YSLEER. Trimming took 1 base from V and 0 from J, leaving 3 bases between them. This CDR3 has 13 amino acids. CDR3 in DNA: TGCGCCAGCAGCCAAGCGTACCAAGAGACCCAGTACTTC. It specifies CASSQAYQETQYF.

The genes are TRBV30 and TRBJ1-1; D perhaps matches TRBD1 (6 bases). In germline, CDR1 is GTSNPN, CDR2 SVGIG (reference sequence). The V and J ends lost 7 bases and 0 bases respectively, with 12 bases between them. The CDR3 has 13 amino acids. CDR3 loop: CALRGGLNTEAFF. The DNA for the CDR3 is TGTGCCTTAAGGGGGGGTCTGAACACTGAAGCTTTCTTT.